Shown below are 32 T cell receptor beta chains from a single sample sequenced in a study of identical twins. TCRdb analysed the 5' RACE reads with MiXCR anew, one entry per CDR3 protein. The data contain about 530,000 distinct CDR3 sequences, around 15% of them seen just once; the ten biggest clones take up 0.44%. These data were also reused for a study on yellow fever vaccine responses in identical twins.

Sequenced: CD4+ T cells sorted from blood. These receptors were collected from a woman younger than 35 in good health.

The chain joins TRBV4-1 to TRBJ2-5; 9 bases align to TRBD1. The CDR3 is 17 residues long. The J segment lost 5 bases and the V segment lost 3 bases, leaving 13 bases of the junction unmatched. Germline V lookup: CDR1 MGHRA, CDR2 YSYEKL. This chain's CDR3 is CASSHSRTGVKGETQYF. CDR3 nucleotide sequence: TGCGCCAGCAGCCATTCCAGGACAGGGGTTAAGGGGGAGACCCAGTACTTC.

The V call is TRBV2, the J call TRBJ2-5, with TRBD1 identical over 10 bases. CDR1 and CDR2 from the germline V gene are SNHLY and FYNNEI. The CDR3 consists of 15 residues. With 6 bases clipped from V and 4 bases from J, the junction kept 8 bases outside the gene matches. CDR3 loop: CASRPLWDRGETQYF. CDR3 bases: TGTGCCAGCAGACCCCTTTGGGACAGGGGAGAGACCCAGTACTTC.

The DNA for the CDR3 is TGTGCCAGCAGAAACGACAGGGGATGGGAAAAACTGTTTTTT. Amino acids: CASRNDRGWEKLFF. V usage is TRBV28 and J usage is TRBJ1-4; 8 nucleotides align to TRBD1. The length of the CDR3 is 14 residues. Looked up from germline, CDR1 is MDHEN and CDR2 is SYDVKM. The V gene end was trimmed by 6 bases and the J gene end by 8 bases; junction bases not matched to a gene: 8.

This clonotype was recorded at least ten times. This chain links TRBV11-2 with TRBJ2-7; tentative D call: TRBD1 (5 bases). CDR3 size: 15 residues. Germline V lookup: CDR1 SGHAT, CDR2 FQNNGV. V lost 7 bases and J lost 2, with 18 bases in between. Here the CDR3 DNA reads TGTGCCAGCACCACTTTGAGGACATCCACCTACGAGCAGTACTTC. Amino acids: CASTTLRTSTYEQYF.

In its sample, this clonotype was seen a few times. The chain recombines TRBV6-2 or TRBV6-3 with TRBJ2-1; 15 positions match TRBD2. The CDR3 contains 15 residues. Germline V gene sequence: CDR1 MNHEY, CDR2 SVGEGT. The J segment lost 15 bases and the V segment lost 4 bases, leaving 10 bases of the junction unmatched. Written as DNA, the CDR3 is TGTGCCAGCAGTTGGGGACTAGCGGGGGGCCGCTCCCGGTTCTTC. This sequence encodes CASSWGLAGGRSRFF.

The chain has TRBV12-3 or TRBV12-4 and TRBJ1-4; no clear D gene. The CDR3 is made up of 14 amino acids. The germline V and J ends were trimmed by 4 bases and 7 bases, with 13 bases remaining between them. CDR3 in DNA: TGTGCCAGCAGTTCCAATACCGAGGGTGAAAAACTGTTTTTT. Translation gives CASSSNTEGEKLFF.

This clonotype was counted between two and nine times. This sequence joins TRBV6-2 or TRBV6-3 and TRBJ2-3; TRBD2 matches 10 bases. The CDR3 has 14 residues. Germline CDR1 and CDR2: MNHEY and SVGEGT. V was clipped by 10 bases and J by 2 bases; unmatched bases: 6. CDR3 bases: TGTGCCATAGGACTAGCGGTAATCACAGATACGCAGTATTTT. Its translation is CAIGLAVITDTQYF.

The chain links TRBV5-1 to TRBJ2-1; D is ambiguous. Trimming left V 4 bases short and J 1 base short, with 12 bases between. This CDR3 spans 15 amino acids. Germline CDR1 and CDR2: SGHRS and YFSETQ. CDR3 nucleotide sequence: TGCGCCAGCAGCCCTAATACCAATTCCTACAATGAGCAGTTCTTC. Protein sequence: CASSPNTNSYNEQFF.

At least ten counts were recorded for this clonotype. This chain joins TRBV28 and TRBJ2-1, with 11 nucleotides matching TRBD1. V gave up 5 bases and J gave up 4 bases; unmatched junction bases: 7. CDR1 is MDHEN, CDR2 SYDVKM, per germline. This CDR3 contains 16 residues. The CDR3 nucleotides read TGTGCCAGCAGTATGACAGGACAGGGGGCTTACAATGAGCAGTTCTTC. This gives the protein CASSMTGQGAYNEQFF.

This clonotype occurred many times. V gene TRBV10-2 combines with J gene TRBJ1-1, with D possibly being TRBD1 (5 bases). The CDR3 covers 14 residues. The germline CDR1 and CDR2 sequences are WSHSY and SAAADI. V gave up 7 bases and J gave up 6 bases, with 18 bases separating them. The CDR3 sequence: CASIPTTDFPEAFF. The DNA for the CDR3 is TGCGCCAGCATCCCCACGACAGATTTCCCTGAAGCTTTCTTT.

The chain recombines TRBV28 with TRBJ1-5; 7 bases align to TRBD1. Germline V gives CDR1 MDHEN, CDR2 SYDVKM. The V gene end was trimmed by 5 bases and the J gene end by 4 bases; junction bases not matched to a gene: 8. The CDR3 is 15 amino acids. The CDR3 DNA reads TGTGCCAGCAGTCCCCCCGGGACAGCTAATCAGCCCCAGCATTTT. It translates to CASSPPGTANQPQHF.

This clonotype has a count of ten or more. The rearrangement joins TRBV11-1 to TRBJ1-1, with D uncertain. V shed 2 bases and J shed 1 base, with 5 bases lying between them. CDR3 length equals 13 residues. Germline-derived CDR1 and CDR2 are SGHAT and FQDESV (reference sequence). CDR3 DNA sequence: TGTGCCAGCAGCTTAATGTCGAACACTGAAGCTTTCTTT. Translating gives CASSLMSNTEAFF.

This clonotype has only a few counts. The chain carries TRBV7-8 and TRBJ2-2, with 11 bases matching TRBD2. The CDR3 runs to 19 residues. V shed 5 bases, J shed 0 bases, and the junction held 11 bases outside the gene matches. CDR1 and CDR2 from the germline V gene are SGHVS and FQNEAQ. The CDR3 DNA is TGTGCCAGCAGCCCAACTCCCGGACTAGCGGGCACGAACACCGGGGAGCTGTTTTTT. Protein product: CASSPTPGLAGTNTGELFF.

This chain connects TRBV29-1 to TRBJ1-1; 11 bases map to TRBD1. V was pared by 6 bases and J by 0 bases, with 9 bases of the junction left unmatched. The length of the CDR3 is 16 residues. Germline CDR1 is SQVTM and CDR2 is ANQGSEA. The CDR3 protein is CSVGQGATTMNTEAFF. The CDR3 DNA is TGCAGCGTAGGACAGGGGGCGACTACTATGAACACTGAAGCTTTCTTT.

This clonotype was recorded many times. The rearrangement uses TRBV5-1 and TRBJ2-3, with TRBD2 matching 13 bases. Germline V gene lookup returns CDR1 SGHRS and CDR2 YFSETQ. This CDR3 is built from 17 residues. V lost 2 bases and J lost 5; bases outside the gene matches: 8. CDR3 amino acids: CASSFSRTSGSRDTQYF. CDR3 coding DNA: TGCGCCAGCAGCTTTAGTCGGACTAGCGGGAGTCGAGATACGCAGTATTTT.

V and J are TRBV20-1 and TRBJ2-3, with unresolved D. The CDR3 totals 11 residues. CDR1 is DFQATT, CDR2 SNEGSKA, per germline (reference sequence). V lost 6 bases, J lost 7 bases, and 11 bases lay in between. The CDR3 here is CSATTKNTQYF. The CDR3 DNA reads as TGCAGTGCCACTACTAAAAATACGCAGTATTTT.

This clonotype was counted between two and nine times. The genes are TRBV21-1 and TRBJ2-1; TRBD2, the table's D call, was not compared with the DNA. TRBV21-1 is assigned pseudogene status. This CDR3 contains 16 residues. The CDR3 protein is CASSRESGPIWSEQFF. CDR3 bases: TGTGCCAGCAGCAGAGAATCCGGGCCCATATGGAGTGAGCAGTTCTTC.

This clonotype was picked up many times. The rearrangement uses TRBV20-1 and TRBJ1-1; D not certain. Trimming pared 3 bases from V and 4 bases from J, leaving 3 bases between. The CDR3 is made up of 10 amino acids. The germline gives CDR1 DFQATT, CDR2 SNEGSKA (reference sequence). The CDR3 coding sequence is TGCAGTGCTAGGGTCACTGAAGCTTTCTTT. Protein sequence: CSARVTEAFF.

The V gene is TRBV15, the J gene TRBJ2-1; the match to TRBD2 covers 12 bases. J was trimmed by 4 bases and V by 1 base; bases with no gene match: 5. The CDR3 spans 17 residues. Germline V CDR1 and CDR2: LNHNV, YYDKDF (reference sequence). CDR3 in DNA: TGTGCCACCAGCAGAGCCCCCCTAGCGGGAGGGTACAATGAGCAGTTCTTC. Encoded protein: CATSRAPLAGGYNEQFF.

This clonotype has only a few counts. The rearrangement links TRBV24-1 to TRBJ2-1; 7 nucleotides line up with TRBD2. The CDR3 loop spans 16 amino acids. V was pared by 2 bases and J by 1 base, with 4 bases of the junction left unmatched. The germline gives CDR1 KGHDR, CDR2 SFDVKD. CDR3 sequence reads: CATSDSPGGSYNEQFF. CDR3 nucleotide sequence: TGTGCCACCAGTGATTCGCCGGGGGGATCCTACAATGAGCAGTTCTTC.

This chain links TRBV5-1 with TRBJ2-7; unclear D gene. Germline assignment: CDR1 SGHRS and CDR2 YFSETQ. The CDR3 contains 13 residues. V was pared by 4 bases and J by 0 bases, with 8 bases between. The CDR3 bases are TGCGCCAGCAGCCCACGTCGCTCCTACGAGCAGTACTTC. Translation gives CASSPRRSYEQYF.

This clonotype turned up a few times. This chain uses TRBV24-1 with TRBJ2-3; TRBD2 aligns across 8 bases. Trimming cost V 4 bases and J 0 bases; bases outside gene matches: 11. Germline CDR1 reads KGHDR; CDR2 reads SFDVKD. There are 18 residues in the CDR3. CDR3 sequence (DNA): TGTGCCACCAGTGACCCCCCCGGGGGGGGGAGCAGCACAGATACGCAGTATTTT. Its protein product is CATSDPPGGGSSTDTQYF.

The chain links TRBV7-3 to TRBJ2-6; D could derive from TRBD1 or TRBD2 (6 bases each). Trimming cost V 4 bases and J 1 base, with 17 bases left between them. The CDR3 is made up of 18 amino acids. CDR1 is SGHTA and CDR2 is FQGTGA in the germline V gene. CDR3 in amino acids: CASSSGGGRQSGANVLTF. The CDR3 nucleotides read TGTGCCAGCAGCTCCGGAGGGGGTCGACAGTCTGGGGCCAACGTCCTGACTTTC.

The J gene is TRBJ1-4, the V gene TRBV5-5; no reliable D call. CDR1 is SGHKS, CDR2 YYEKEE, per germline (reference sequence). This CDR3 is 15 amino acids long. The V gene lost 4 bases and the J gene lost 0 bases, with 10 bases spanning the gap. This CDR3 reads CASSTTSSTNEKLFF. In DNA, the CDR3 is TGTGCCAGCAGCACGACCAGCTCAACTAATGAAAAACTGTTTTTT. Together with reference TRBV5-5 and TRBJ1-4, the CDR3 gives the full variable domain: DAGVTQSPTHLIKTRGQQVTLRCSPISGHKSVSWYQQVLGQGPQFIFQYYEKEERGRGNFPDRFSARQFPNYSSELNVNALLLGDSALYLCASSTTSSTNEKLFFGSGTQLSVL.

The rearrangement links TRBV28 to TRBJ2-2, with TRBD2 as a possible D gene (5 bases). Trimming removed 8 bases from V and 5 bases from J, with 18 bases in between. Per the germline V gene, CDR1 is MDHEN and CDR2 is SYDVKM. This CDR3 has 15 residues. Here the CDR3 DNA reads TGTGCCAGCCGGGGTGGGTCCCTAGGAACCGGGGAGCTGTTTTTT. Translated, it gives CASRGGSLGTGELFF.

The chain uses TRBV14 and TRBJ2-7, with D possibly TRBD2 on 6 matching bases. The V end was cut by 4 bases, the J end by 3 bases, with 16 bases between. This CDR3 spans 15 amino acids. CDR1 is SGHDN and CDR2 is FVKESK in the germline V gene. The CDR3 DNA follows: TGTGCCAGCAGCCCCTCCGCGGGAAGCGGCTACGAGCAGTACTTC. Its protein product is CASSPSAGSGYEQYF.

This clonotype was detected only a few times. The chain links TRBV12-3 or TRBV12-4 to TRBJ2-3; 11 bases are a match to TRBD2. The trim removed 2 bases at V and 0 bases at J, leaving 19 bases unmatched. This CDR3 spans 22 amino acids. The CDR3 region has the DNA TGTGCCAGCAGTTTACGCCGTCGGGGACTAGCGGAGATCTATTCTAGCACAGATACGCAGTATTTT. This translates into CASSLRRRGLAEIYSSTDTQYF.

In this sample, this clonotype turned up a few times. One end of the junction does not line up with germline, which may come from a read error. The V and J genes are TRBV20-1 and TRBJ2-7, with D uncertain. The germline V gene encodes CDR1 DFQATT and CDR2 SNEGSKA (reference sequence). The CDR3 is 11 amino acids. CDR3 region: CSARDGMERYF. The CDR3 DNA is TGCAGTGCTAGAGATGGGATGGAGCGGTACTTC.

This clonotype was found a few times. This CDR3 reads CSASTITLTSGPSYEQYF. In DNA, the CDR3 is TGCAGTGCTAGTACCATAACCCTAACTAGCGGTCCCTCCTACGAGCAGTACTTC. The chain has TRBV20-1 and TRBJ2-7; 8 nucleotides match TRBD2. V gave up 3 bases and J gave up 0 bases; unmatched junction bases: 16. Germline lookup yields CDR1 DFQATT and CDR2 SNEGSKA (reference sequence). This CDR3 region has 18 residues.

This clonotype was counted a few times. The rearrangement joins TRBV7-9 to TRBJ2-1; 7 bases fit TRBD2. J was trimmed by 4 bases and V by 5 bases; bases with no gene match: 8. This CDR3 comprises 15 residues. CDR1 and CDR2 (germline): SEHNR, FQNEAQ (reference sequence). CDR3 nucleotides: TGTGCCAGCAGCGGGCAGGCTAGCGGATACAATGAGCAGTTCTTC. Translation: CASSGQASGYNEQFF.

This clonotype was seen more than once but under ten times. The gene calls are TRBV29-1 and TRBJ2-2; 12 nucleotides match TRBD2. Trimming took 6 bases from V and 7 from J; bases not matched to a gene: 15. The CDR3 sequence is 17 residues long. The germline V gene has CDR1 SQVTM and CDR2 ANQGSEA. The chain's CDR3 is CSVHTSTSGRSVGELFF. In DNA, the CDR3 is TGCAGCGTACATACTTCGACTAGCGGGAGATCGGTCGGGGAGCTGTTTTTT.

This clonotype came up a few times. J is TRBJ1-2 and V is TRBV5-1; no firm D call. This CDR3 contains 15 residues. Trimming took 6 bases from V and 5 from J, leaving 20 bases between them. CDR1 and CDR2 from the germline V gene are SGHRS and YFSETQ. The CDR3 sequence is CASTPGLGSPYGYTF. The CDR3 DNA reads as TGCGCCAGCACCCCCGGGTTGGGAAGCCCATATGGCTACACCTTC.